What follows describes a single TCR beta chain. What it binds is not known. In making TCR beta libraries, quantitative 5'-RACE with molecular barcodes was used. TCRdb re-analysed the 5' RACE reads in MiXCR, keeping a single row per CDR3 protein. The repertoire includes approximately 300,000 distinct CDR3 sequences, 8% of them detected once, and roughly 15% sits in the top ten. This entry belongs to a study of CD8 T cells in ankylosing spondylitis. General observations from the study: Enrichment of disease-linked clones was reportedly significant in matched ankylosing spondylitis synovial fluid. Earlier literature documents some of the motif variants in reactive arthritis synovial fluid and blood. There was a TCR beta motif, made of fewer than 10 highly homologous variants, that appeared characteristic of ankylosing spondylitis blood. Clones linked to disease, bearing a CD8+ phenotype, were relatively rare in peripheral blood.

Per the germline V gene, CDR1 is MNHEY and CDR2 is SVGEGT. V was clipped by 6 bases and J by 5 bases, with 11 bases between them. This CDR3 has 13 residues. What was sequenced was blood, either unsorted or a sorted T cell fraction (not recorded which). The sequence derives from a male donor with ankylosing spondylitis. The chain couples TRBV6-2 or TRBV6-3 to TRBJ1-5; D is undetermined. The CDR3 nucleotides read TGTGCCAGCAGAGCACTGGGATATCAGCCCCAGCATTTT. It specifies CASRALGYQPQHF.